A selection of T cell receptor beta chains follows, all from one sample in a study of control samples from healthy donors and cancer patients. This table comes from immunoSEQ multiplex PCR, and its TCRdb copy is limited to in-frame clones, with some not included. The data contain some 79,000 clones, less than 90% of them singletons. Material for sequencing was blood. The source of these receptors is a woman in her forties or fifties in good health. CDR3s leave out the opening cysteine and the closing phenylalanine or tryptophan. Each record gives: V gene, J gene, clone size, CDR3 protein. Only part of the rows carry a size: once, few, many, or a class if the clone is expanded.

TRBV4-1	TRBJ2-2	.	ASSQVAGGRTGELF
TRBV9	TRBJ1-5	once	ASSVAIGQPQH
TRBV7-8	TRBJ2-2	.	AGLSDTGELF
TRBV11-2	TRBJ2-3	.	ASSLVPSGTDTQY
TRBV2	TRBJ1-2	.	ASSEAAQGANYGYT
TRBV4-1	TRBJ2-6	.	ASSQEGFGGYTSSGANVLT
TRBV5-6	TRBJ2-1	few	ASSYRTSGRMNEQF
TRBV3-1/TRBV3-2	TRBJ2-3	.	ASSQDTDTQY
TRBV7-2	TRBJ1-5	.	ASSVRDSNQPQH
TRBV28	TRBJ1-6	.	ASSGSQYANSPLH
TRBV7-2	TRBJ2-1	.	ASSITGTSVHEQF
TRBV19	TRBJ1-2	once	AIRDRGSPNYGYT
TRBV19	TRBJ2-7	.	ASSVGGRFDVRNEQY
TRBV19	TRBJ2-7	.	ASSISPGSYEQY
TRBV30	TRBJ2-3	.	AGTLSGDTQY
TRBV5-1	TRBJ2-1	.	ASSPRTSGYEQF
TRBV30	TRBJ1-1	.	AWRAGNTEAF
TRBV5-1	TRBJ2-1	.	ASSRGDVGTGVFAGSYNEQF
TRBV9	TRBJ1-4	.	ASSQTDRGANEKLF
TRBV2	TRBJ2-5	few	ASSDWGGGQTQY
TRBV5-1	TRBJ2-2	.	ASSLSGLVYTGELF
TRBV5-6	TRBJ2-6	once	ASSSLVTAGANVLT
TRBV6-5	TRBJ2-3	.	ASSYSVQHAQY
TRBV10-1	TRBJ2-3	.	ASAGQGAGDTQY
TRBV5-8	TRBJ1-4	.	ASSLGTGVPNEKLF
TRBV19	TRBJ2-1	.	ASSPGQEFYNEQF
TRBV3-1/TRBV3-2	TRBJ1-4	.	ASSQDSTATNEKLF
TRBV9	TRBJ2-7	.	ASSPQGYEQY
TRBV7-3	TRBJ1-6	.	ASSFLGPNNSPLH
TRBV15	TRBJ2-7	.	ATSDPRAGGTYEQY
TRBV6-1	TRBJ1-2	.	ASSEAGSRYGYT
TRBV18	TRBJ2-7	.	ASSPDAFRADQY
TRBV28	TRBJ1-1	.	ASGMWALMNTEAF
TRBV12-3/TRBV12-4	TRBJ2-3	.	ASSLQGADTQY
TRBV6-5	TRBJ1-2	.	ASKADSYGYT
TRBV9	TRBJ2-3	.	ASSPTGQSTDTQY
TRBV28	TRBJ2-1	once	ASISSYNEQF
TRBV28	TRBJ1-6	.	ASTTAGTGSSYNSPLH
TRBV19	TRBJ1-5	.	ASSTRDRGPNQPQH
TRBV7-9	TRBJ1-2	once	ASSLPDRGNGYT
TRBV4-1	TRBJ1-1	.	ASSQLWLENTEAF
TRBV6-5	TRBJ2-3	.	ASSYGIASSTDTQY
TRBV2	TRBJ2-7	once	ATDGTSNLEQY
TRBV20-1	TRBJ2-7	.	SVGLVGEQY
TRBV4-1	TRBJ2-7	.	ASSQELASGAYEQY